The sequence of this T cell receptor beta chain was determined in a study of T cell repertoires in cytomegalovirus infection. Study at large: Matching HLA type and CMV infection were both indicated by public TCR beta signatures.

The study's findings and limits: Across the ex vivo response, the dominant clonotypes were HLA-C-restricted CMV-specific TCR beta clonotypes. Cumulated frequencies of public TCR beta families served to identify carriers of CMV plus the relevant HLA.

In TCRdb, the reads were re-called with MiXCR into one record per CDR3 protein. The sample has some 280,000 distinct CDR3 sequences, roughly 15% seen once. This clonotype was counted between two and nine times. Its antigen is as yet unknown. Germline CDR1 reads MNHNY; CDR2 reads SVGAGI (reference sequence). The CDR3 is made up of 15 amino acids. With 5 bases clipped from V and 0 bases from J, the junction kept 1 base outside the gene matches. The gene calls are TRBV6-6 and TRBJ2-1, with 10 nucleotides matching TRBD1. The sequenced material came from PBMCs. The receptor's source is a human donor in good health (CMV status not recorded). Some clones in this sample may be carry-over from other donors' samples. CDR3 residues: CASSGDRGSYNEQFF. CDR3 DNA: TGTGCCAGCAGTGGGGACAGGGGCTCCTACAATGAGCAGTTCTTC.